This is a list of T cell receptor beta chains from one sample in a study of CD8+CD57+ T cells in acquired aplastic anemia. TCRdb called the reads again in MiXCR, with one record for every CDR3 protein. The repertoire holds 310,000 or so distinct CDR3 sequences, with 56% as singletons. Sequenced: sorted CD4+, CD8+, or CD8+CD57+ T cells (not recorded which) from PBMCs. Receptors were obtained from a human donor with aplastic anemia. Both conserved end residues are part of each CDR3. Each record gives: D gene, V gene, clone size, J gene, CDR3 DNA, CDR3 protein. A D gene is named only where the DNA matches it firmly. The size entry is marked missing in some rows and otherwise reads once, few, many or a size class.

D gene: -; V gene: TRBV12-3/TRBV12-4; clone size: -; J gene: TRBJ1-1; CDR3 DNA: TGTGCCAGCAGTTTAGGATGGGTCTCAGCAATGAACACTGAAGCTTTCTTT; CDR3 protein: CASSLGWVSAMNTEAFF
D gene: TRBD1; V gene: TRBV7-9; clone size: many; J gene: TRBJ2-7; CDR3 DNA: TGTGCCAGCAGCGTAAGACAGGGGGACTACAAGCAGTACTTC; CDR3 protein: CASSVRQGDYKQYF
D gene: -; V gene: TRBV7-2; clone size: once; J gene: TRBJ2-7; CDR3 DNA: TGTGCCAGCAGCTTAGCCTATCGGGAGCAGTACTTC; CDR3 protein: CASSLAYREQYF
D gene: -; V gene: TRBV24-1; clone size: -; J gene: TRBJ2-3; CDR3 DNA: TGTGCCAGCAGTCCGGGACTGGGAACTTCCTACACAGATACGCAGTATTTT; CDR3 protein: CASSPGLGTSYTDTQYF
D gene: -; V gene: TRBV19; clone size: many; J gene: TRBJ2-5; CDR3 DNA: TGTGCCAGTAGTACCCGAGGGTGGGCTCGCCAAGAGACCCAGTACTTC; CDR3 protein: CASSTRGWARQETQYF
D gene: TRBD2; V gene: TRBV5-1; clone size: many; J gene: TRBJ2-7; CDR3 DNA: TGCGCCAGCAGCCCCGGGGGGACTACCTACGAGCAGTACTTC; CDR3 protein: CASSPGGTTYEQYF
D gene: -; V gene: TRBV9; clone size: -; J gene: TRBJ1-1; CDR3 DNA: TGCGCCAGCAGCTATAAAGGCGGTGAAGCTTTCTTT; CDR3 protein: CASSYKGGEAFF
D gene: -; V gene: TRBV9; clone size: -; J gene: TRBJ1-1; CDR3 DNA: TGTGCCAGCAGCGCGTCGGGACAAATGAACACTGAAGCTTTCTTT; CDR3 protein: CASSASGQMNTEAFF
D gene: TRBD2; V gene: TRBV10-3; clone size: -; J gene: TRBJ2-1; CDR3 DNA: TGTGCCATCAAGGGGACTAGCGGGGGGGACTACAATGAGCAGTTCTTC; CDR3 protein: CAIKGTSGGDYNEQFF
D gene: -; V gene: TRBV7-9; clone size: -; J gene: TRBJ1-3; CDR3 DNA: TGTGCCAGCAGCTTAGGCGGGTTCTTACAGGTCTCTGGAAACACCATATATTTT; CDR3 protein: CASSLGGFLQVSGNTIYF
D gene: -; V gene: TRBV7-3; clone size: -; J gene: TRBJ2-7; CDR3 DNA: TGTGCCAGCAGTCGAGGGACGGTCTACGAGCAGTACTTC; CDR3 protein: CASSRGTVYEQYF
D gene: TRBD1; V gene: TRBV2; clone size: many; J gene: TRBJ1-6; CDR3 DNA: TGTGCCAGCTTTAATGACAGGGTTAATTCACCCCTCCACTTT; CDR3 protein: CASFNDRVNSPLHF
D gene: TRBD2; V gene: TRBV2; clone size: many; J gene: TRBJ2-1; CDR3 DNA: TGTGCCAGCAGTGGTGGGCTAGCGGGAGGCAACTCCTACAATGAGCAGTTCTTC; CDR3 protein: CASSGGLAGGNSYNEQFF
D gene: -; V gene: TRBV5-1; clone size: few; J gene: TRBJ1-1; CDR3 DNA: TGCGCCAGCAGCTTAACAGGAAAGGAGGACACTGAAGCTTTCTTT; CDR3 protein: CASSLTGKEDTEAFF
D gene: TRBD1; V gene: TRBV30; clone size: -; J gene: TRBJ2-5; CDR3 DNA: TGTGCCTGGAGTTCAGGACAGGGGCAAGAGACCCAGTACTTC; CDR3 protein: CAWSSGQGQETQYF
D gene: -; V gene: TRBV20-1; clone size: -; J gene: TRBJ1-4; CDR3 DNA: TGCAGTGCTAGCAGGGACCTTAGTGCAACTAATGAAAAACTGTTTTTT; CDR3 protein: CSASRDLSATNEKLFF
D gene: -; V gene: TRBV10-3; clone size: -; J gene: TRBJ2-5; CDR3 DNA: TGTGCCATCAGCCAGGAGAGCCTCCACCAAGAGACCCAGTACTTC; CDR3 protein: CAISQESLHQETQYF
D gene: TRBD1; V gene: TRBV7-2; clone size: once; J gene: TRBJ2-7; CDR3 DNA: TGTGCCAGCCTCAGGACAGGCGCAACCTGCGAGCAGTACTTC; CDR3 protein: CASLRTGATCEQYF
D gene: TRBD2; V gene: TRBV7-9; clone size: -; J gene: TRBJ2-7; CDR3 DNA: TGTGCCAGCAGCTTGGGGGCGGGGGGGGCCTACGAGCAGTACTTC; CDR3 protein: CASSLGAGGAYEQYF
D gene: -; V gene: TRBV4-3; clone size: few; J gene: TRBJ2-1; CDR3 DNA: TGCGCCAGCAGCCGAGGGGGCAATGAGCAGTTCTTC; CDR3 protein: CASSRGGNEQFF
D gene: -; V gene: TRBV9; clone size: -; J gene: TRBJ1-4; CDR3 DNA: TGTGCCAGCAGCGCCGAGGGAACTAATGAAAAACTGTTTTTT; CDR3 protein: CASSAEGTNEKLFF
D gene: TRBD1; V gene: TRBV24-1; clone size: -; J gene: TRBJ1-4; CDR3 DNA: TGTGCCACCAGTGACCGGGGACAGGGCGGTGAAAAACTGTTTTTT; CDR3 protein: CATSDRGQGGEKLFF
D gene: -; V gene: TRBV27; clone size: many; J gene: TRBJ2-5; CDR3 DNA: TGTGCCAGCAGGGAAGCGGGTACCTCGGGGACCCAGTACTTC; CDR3 protein: CASREAGTSGTQYF